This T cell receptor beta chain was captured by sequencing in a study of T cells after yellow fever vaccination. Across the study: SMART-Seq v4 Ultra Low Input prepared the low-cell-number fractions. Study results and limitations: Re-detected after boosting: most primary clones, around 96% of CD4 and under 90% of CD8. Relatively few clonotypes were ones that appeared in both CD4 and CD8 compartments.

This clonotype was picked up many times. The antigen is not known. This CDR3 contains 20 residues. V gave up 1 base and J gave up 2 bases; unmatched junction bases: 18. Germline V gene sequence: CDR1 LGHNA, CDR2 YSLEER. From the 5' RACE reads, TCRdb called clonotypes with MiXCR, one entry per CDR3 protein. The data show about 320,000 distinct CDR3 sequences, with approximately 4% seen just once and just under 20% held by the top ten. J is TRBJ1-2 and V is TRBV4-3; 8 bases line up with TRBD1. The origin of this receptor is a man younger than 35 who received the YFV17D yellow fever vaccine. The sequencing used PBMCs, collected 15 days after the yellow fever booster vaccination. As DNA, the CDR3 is TGCGCCAGCAGCCAAGGAGGCCTGGGAGGGGACAGGCGACAAAACTATGGCTACACCTTC. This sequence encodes CASSQGGLGGDRRQNYGYTF.